What follows describes a single T cell receptor (beta chain). The entry originates in a study of T cells in lung cancer brain metastases. Trimming shortened V by 4 bases and J by 5 bases, and 21 bases separated the two germline ends. Germline-derived CDR1 and CDR2 are SNHLY and FYNNEI. The CDR3 runs 16 residues. Clones were sequenced by immunoSEQ multiplex PCR, and TCRdb holds only the in-frame ones, with some missing. The table shows 2,000 to 2,500 clones, with about nine tenths occurring only once. Sequenced: tumor tissue from a brain metastasis. This rearrangement joins TRBV2 to TRBJ2-7; D is unresolved. The clonotype originates from a man aged 70 or older with non-small cell lung cancer that had spread to the brain. CDR3 in DNA: TGTGCCAGCAGTGGAGGAGTATTCCCGAGTATCCACGAGCAGTACTTC. It encodes CASSGGVFPSIHEQYF. The full variable domain, with the rest looked up from reference TRBV2 and TRBJ2-7, is EPEVTQTPSHQVTQMGQEVILRCVPISNHLYFYWYRQILGQKVEFLVSFYNNEISEKSEIFDDQFSVERPDGSNFTLKIRSTKLEDSAMYFCASSGGVFPSIHEQYFGPGTRLTVT.